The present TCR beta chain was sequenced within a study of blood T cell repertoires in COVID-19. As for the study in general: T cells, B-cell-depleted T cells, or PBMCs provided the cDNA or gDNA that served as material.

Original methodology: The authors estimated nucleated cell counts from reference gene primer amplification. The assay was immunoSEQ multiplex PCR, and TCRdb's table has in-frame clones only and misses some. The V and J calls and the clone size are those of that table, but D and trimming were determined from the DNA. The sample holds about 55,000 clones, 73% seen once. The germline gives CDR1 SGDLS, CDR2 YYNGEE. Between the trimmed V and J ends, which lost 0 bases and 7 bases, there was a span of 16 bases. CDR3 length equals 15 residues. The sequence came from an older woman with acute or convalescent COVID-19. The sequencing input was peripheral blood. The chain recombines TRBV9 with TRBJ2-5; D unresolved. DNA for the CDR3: TGTGCCAGCAGCGTAGCGGCGCCCCGAACGGGGACCCAGTACTTC. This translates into CASSVAAPRTGTQYF.